These 29 T cell receptor beta chains were all obtained from the same sample, sequenced in a study of blood T cell repertoires in COVID-19. Sequenced by immunoSEQ multiplex PCR; TCRdb stores in-frame clones only, minus some. This table has around 190,000 clones, roughly three quarters appearing once. The specimen sequenced was PBMCs or T cells enriched from blood (not recorded which). All receptors come from a woman in her forties or fifties with acute COVID-19.

V usage is TRBV5-1 and J usage is TRBJ2-5, with D tentatively TRBD1 (6 bases). V shed 5 bases and J shed 5 bases, with 10 bases lying between them. The CDR3 covers 12 residues. Germline values: CDR1 SGHRS, CDR2 YFSETQ. The CDR3 spells CASRQGLETQYF. The CDR3 DNA reads as TGCGCCAGCAGACAGGGTTTGGAGACCCAGTACTTC. Combining the CDR3 with reference TRBV5-1 and TRBJ2-5 gives the whole variable domain KAGVTQTPRYLIKTRGQQVTLSCSPISGHRSVSWYQQTPGQGLQFLFEYFSETQRNKGNFPGRFSGRQFSNSRSEMNVSTLELGDSALYLCASRQGLETQYFGPGTRLLVL.

The V call is TRBV6-6, the J call TRBJ1-3; D is ambiguous. Trimming stripped 4 bases from V and 3 bases from J, with 16 bases between. Germline V gene data show CDR1 as MNHNY and CDR2 as SVGAGI (reference sequence). This CDR3 is built from 16 residues. The CDR3 region has the DNA TGTGCCAGCAGTTCCCTCGGGGAAAAAGGTGGAAACACCATATATTTT. Amino acids: CASSSLGEKGGNTIYF.

This chain connects TRBV5-4 to TRBJ2-1; 11 bases map to TRBD1. Per the germline V gene, CDR1 is SGHNT and CDR2 is YYREEE (reference sequence). The CDR3 runs to 14 residues. Germline trimming cut 4 bases from V and 8 bases from J; bases unmatched to any gene: 5. The CDR3 here is CASSPGQGADEQFF. The CDR3 region has the DNA TGTGCCAGCAGCCCCGGACAGGGGGCGGATGAGCAGTTCTTC.

V usage is TRBV7-2 and J usage is TRBJ2-1; 10 nucleotides agree with TRBD2. CDR1 and CDR2 (germline): SGHTA, FQGNSA. V dropped 3 bases and J dropped 8; count of bases not matched to a gene: 4. There are 14 residues in the CDR3. CDR3 sequence: CASSFLAGVDEQFF. For the CDR3, the DNA is TGTGCCAGCAGCTTTCTAGCGGGGGTCGATGAGCAGTTCTTC.

There are a few counts of this clone. The V call is TRBV7-2, the J call TRBJ1-1; D is uncertain. CDR1 and CDR2 (germline): SGHTA, FQGNSA. The V and J ends lost 0 bases and 4 bases respectively, with 15 bases between them. There are 16 residues in the CDR3. CDR3 amino acids: CASSLAMGSPATEAFF. The CDR3 DNA follows: TGTGCCAGCAGCTTAGCGATGGGCTCCCCAGCCACTGAAGCTTTCTTT.

In this sample, this clone turned up a few times. Here the CDR3 reads CASSPTDNFYGYTF. The CDR3 coding sequence is TGTGCCAGCAGCCCCACCGACAACTTCTATGGCTACACCTTC. This chain uses TRBV11-2 with TRBJ1-2; D call uncertain. Germline V gives CDR1 SGHAT, CDR2 FQNNGV. CDR3 size: 14 residues. Trimming took off 5 bases at V and 4 bases at J, with 14 bases between the two ends.

This clone was seen once. This chain links TRBV5-1 with TRBJ2-3; 7 nucleotides agree with TRBD1. The CDR3 has 16 residues. The ends lost 4 bases at V and 0 bases at J; junction bases unmatched: 8. Germline V gives CDR1 SGHRS, CDR2 YFSETQ. The CDR3 coding sequence is TGCGCCAGCAGCCAGAAAGACAGGGTGAGCACAGATACGCAGTATTTT. It encodes CASSQKDRVSTDTQYF.

The V gene is TRBV2, the J gene TRBJ1-1; D is undetermined. Germline CDR1 SNHLY, CDR2 FYNNEI. V was cut by 1 base and J by 0 bases, with 3 bases left in between. The CDR3 is made up of 13 amino acids. CDR3 in amino acids: CASSEDMNTEAFF. The CDR3 DNA sequence: TGTGCCAGCAGTGAAGACATGAACACTGAAGCTTTCTTT.

The rearrangement joins TRBV6-5 to TRBJ2-6; no firm D call. V lost 7 bases and J 0 bases, leaving 7 bases between the germline ends. The CDR3 totals 14 residues. Germline V gives CDR1 MNHEY, CDR2 SVGAGI. CDR3 sequence: CASTPLSGANVLTF. For the CDR3, the DNA is TGTGCCAGCACGCCACTCTCTGGGGCCAACGTCCTGACTTTC.

V usage is TRBV28 and J usage is TRBJ2-5, with TRBD1 as a possible D gene (6 bases). CDR3 size: 14 residues. The V end was cut by 2 bases, the J end by 2 bases, with 9 bases between. Germline-derived CDR1 and CDR2 are MDHEN and SYDVKM. The CDR3 loop reads CASSLGDTQETQYF. The DNA for the CDR3 is TGTGCCAGCAGTTTAGGGGACACACAAGAGACCCAGTACTTC.

The chain links TRBV6-2 or TRBV6-3 to TRBJ2-5, with a tentative D call TRBD1 (6 bases). V lost 1 base and J lost 2, with 14 bases in between. The CDR3 sequence is 16 residues long. The germline CDR1 and CDR2 sequences are MNHEY and SVGEGT. DNA for the CDR3: TGTGCCAGCAGTTACTGGGGTGGCAGGGGACAAGAGACCCAGTACTTC. Amino acids: CASSYWGGRGQETQYF.

V is TRBV19 and J is TRBJ2-1; possibly TRBD1 for D (6 bases). Germline CDR1 reads LNHDA; CDR2 reads SQIVND (reference sequence). V lost 4 bases to trimming and J lost 1 base, with 11 bases between them. The CDR3 consists of 15 residues. This CDR3 reads CASSTQGWSYNEQFF. The CDR3, as DNA: TGTGCCAGTAGTACTCAGGGGTGGTCCTACAATGAGCAGTTCTTC.

This chain uses TRBV19 with TRBJ2-7; 7 bases fit TRBD1. From germline, CDR1 is LNHDA and CDR2 SQIVND (reference sequence). The V segment lost 7 bases and the J segment 6 bases; nucleotides outside the gene matches: 12. CDR3 length: 14 residues. CDR3 in DNA: TGTGCCAGTAAACCCGACAGGGTGGCTCGCGAGCAGTACGTC. It is translated as CASKPDRVAREQYV.

The chain uses TRBV3-1 (or the pseudogene TRBV3-2) and TRBJ2-1; maybe TRBD2 (6 bases). Trimming took off 4 bases at V and 3 bases at J, with 13 bases between the two ends. Germline loops: CDR1 LGHDT, CDR2 YNNKEL (reference sequence). The CDR3 has 15 residues. CDR3 bases: TGTGCCAGCAGCCCCGGCGGGGAGAGCTACAATGAGCAGTTCTTC. Amino acid sequence: CASSPGGESYNEQFF.

This clone was counted a few times. The rearrangement uses TRBV11-2 and TRBJ1-6; unclear D gene. The V end was cut by 0 bases, the J end by 2 bases, with 8 bases between. CDR3 length: 16 amino acids. CDR1 is SGHAT, CDR2 FQNNGV, per germline. The CDR3 here is CASSLDSEAYNSPLHF. Here the CDR3 DNA reads TGTGCCAGCAGCTTAGACAGTGAGGCCTATAATTCACCCCTCCACTTT.

V gene TRBV10-3 combines with J gene TRBJ1-1; possibly TRBD1 for D (5 bases). Per germline, CDR1 ENHRY and CDR2 SYGVKD. The CDR3 extends over 15 amino acids. With 1 base removed from V and 4 bases from J, the gap between germline ends came to 13 bases. DNA of the CDR3: TGTGCCATCAGTGAGTATGTGGGAAGGGGCACTGAAGCTTTCTTT. This translates into CAISEYVGRGTEAFF.

This clone was counted between two and nine times. V usage is TRBV7-9 and J usage is TRBJ2-5; D is possibly TRBD1 (6 bases). This CDR3 has 13 residues. The V gene lost 5 bases and the J gene lost 3 bases, with 10 bases spanning the gap. Per germline, CDR1 SEHNR and CDR2 FQNEAQ (reference sequence). CDR3: CASSPPGEETQYF. DNA of the CDR3: TGTGCCAGCAGCCCACCAGGGGAAGAGACCCAGTACTTC.

This clone came up a few times. V is TRBV3-1 (or the pseudogene TRBV3-2) and J is TRBJ1-2, with D possibly being TRBD1 (5 bases). Trimming stripped 4 bases from V and 0 bases from J, with 18 bases between. The CDR3 is made up of 17 amino acids. The germline V gene has CDR1 LGHDT and CDR2 YNNKEL (reference sequence). CDR3 protein: CASSPKQGERANYGYTF. CDR3 nucleotides: TGTGCCAGCAGCCCGAAGCAAGGGGAAAGGGCTAACTATGGCTACACCTTC.

The chain joins TRBV27 to TRBJ1-1; 9 positions match TRBD1. The CDR3 runs to 14 residues. J lost 11 bases, V lost 4 bases, and 11 bases had no gene match. Per germline, CDR1 MNHEY and CDR2 SMNVEV (reference sequence). CDR3 protein: CASSSVGQGFVAFF. DNA of the CDR3: TGTGCCAGCAGTTCCGTGGGACAGGGTTTCGTGGCTTTCTTT.

The CDR3 bases are TGTGCCAGCAGCCAGACAGCTCCTAGCTCCTACGAGCAGTACGTC. It codes for CASSQTAPSSYEQYV. V and J are TRBV2 and TRBJ2-7; a weak D match, TRBD1 (5 bases). Germline CDR1 is SNHLY and CDR2 is FYNNEI. There are 15 residues in the CDR3. The V and J ends lost 6 bases and 0 bases respectively, with 15 bases between them.

The gene calls are TRBV28 and TRBJ2-7, with D perhaps matching TRBD1 (5 bases). The V end lost 3 bases, the J end lost 5 bases, and 17 bases lay between the germline ends. This CDR3 is 15 amino acids long. CDR1 and CDR2 from the germline V gene are MDHEN and SYDVKM. Here the CDR3 DNA reads TGTGCCAGCAGTTTCTCGGCAGGGTCGGAAAACGAGCAGTACGTC. It specifies CASSFSAGSENEQYV.

V is TRBV6-5 and J is TRBJ1-2; D is perhaps TRBD1 (6 bases). The CDR3 has 15 residues. The germline V gene has CDR1 MNHEY and CDR2 SVGAGI. V shed 2 bases and J shed 7 bases, with 17 bases lying between them. The CDR3 loop is CASSYGGMGAIGYTF. DNA for the CDR3: TGTGCCAGCAGTTACGGGGGTATGGGGGCAATTGGCTACACCTTC.

The V and J genes are TRBV7-8 and TRBJ2-5; D is ambiguous. Germline V gene data show CDR1 as SGHVS and CDR2 as FQNEAQ. Trimming left V 2 bases short and J 1 base short, with 5 bases between. The length of the CDR3 is 13 residues. CDR3: CASSLNSQETQYF. The CDR3 DNA sequence: TGTGCCAGCAGCTTAAACAGCCAAGAGACCCAGTACTTC.

The chain links TRBV7-2 to TRBJ1-5; D gene uncertain. Germline V gene data show CDR1 as SGHTA and CDR2 as FQGNSA. The CDR3 has 14 residues. Trimming pared 4 bases from V and 2 bases from J, leaving 9 bases between. The CDR3 here is CASSYSEGNQPQHF. CDR3 DNA sequence: TGTGCCAGCAGCTACTCGGAGGGCAATCAGCCCCAGCATTTT.

The table lists this clone with a count of one. The chain links TRBV30 to TRBJ1-3; 7 nucleotides line up with TRBD1. The germline gives CDR1 GTSNPN, CDR2 SVGIG (reference sequence). Trimming at V came to 3 bases and at J to 2 bases, leaving 7 bases not matched to a gene. CDR3 length: 15 residues. CDR3 residues: CAWSADGTAGNTIYF. CDR3 in DNA: TGTGCCTGGAGCGCTGATGGGACAGCTGGAAACACCATATATTTT.

V is TRBV6-2 or TRBV6-3 and J is TRBJ1-2; 7 bases are shared with TRBD1. The CDR3 extends over 14 amino acids. Germline CDR1 MNHEY, CDR2 SVGEGT. V lost 4 bases, J lost 4 bases, and 6 bases stayed unmatched. The CDR3 spells CASSSRQGSYGYTF. The CDR3 DNA is TGTGCCAGCAGTTCGAGACAGGGTTCCTATGGCTACACCTTC.

This clone occurred a few times. This chain joins TRBV20-1 and TRBJ1-2; D is ambiguous. The CDR3 extends over 16 amino acids. CDR1 DFQATT and CDR2 SNEGSKA come from the germline V gene (reference sequence). Between the trimmed V and J ends, which lost 3 bases and 3 bases, there was a span of 20 bases. The CDR3 nucleotides read TGCAGTGCTAGTTCCCCCCGGTCCCACTATGACTATGGCTACACCTTC. Its translation is CSASSPRSHYDYGYTF.

The V call is TRBV7-2, the J call TRBJ1-4; no definite D call. Germline-derived CDR1 and CDR2 are SGHTA and FQGNSA. Trimming stripped 5 bases from V and 6 bases from J, with 7 bases between. CDR3 size: 12 residues. CDR3 sequence: CASSRDYEKLFF. The CDR3 nucleotides read TGTGCCAGCAGCCGCGACTATGAAAAACTGTTTTTT.

The V call is TRBV3-1 (or the pseudogene TRBV3-2), the J call TRBJ2-1; D is ambiguous. Trimming cost V 1 base and J 4 bases, with 11 bases left between them. The V gene's germline CDR1 is LGHDT and CDR2 YNNKEL (reference sequence). The CDR3 sequence is 15 residues long. CDR3 sequence: CASSQGSDQYNEQFF. Here the CDR3 DNA reads TGTGCCAGCAGCCAAGGCTCCGATCAGTACAATGAGCAGTTCTTC.